This T cell receptor beta chain was identified in a study of patients and donors after allogeneic stem cell transplantation. The CDR3 totals 17 residues. Germline trimming cut 6 bases from V and 3 bases from J; bases unmatched to any gene: 14. Germline CDR1 reads MNHEY; CDR2 reads SVGEGT. TCRdb passed the RT-PCR reads through MiXCR, listing each CDR3 protein once. The table records roughly 250,000 distinct CDR3 sequences, 13% to 15% of them present only once. This clonotype appeared many times. The chain carries TRBV6-2 or TRBV6-3 and TRBJ2-7; 10 nucleotides agree with TRBD1. Material: blood, either unsorted or a sorted T cell fraction (not recorded which). This clonotype was sampled from a human donor who was either an allogeneic HSCT recipient or a stem cell or donor lymphocyte infusion donor (not recorded which). It is not recorded whose cells these are; they may come from a transplant donor. DNA for the CDR3: TGTGCCAGCAGCCCCGGACAGGGGGTGGTTAACTTCTACGAGCAGTACTTC. Translating gives CASSPGQGVVNFYEQYF.